The 25 T cell receptor beta chains presented below share a single source sample, sequenced in a study of graft-versus-host responses after intestinal transplantation. Assay: immunoSEQ multiplex PCR; the TCRdb copy retains only in-frame clones and omits some. The top ten clones hold 0.55% to 0.75% of a sample with some 77,000 clones, 92% of them seen once. The sample here was PBMCs, taken 98 days after intestinal transplantation. These receptors all come from a human patient who received an intestinal transplant, so some T cells may come from the graft donor.

This chain uses TRBV6-1 with TRBJ2-7, with D perhaps TRBD1 or TRBD2 (5 bases each). Germline V CDR1 and CDR2: MNHNS, SASEGT. This CDR3 has 14 amino acids. Trimming pared 5 bases from V and 2 bases from J, leaving 13 bases between. CDR3 coding DNA: TGTGCCAGCAGTTTTCACCGGGACCCCTACGAGCAGTACTTC. Its protein is CASSFHRDPYEQYF.

The chain recombines TRBV7-2 with TRBJ1-4; TRBD1 is a possible D gene (5 bases). V shed 2 bases and J shed 0 bases, with 10 bases lying between them. This CDR3 contains 16 residues. Germline values: CDR1 SGHTA, CDR2 FQGNSA. The CDR3 DNA reads as TGTGCCAGCAGCTTAAGGGTGGGGGCAACTAATGAAAAACTGTTTTTT. Its translation is CASSLRVGATNEKLFF.

The chain has TRBV5-6 and TRBJ1-4; the D gene is possibly TRBD1 (6 bases). From germline, CDR1 is SGHDT and CDR2 YYEEEE. V gave up 4 bases and J gave up 5 bases, with 12 bases separating them. The CDR3 extends over 14 amino acids. The CDR3 region is CASSPQGLNEKLFF. In nucleotides, the CDR3 is TGTGCCAGCAGCCCGCAGGGGCTGAATGAAAAACTGTTTTTT.

The J gene is TRBJ2-3, the V gene TRBV5-4, with TRBD1 as a possible D gene (6 bases). V was cut by 3 bases and J by 2 bases, with 7 bases left in between. Germline assignment: CDR1 SGHNT and CDR2 YYREEE (reference sequence). CDR3 length: 13 amino acids. DNA of the CDR3: TGTGCCAGCAGCTGGGACAACACAGATACGCAGTATTTT. It specifies CASSWDNTDTQYF.

The DNA for the CDR3 is TGTGCCAGCAGCCCTAGAGGACAGGATAATGAAAAACTGTTTTTT. Its protein is CASSPRGQDNEKLFF. The gene calls are TRBV28 and TRBJ1-4, with TRBD1 identical over 7 bases. Germline CDR1 reads MDHEN; CDR2 reads SYDVKM. The CDR3 totals 15 residues. V shed 6 bases and J 4 bases; nucleotides not matched to a gene: 8.

The chain is built from TRBV5-8 and TRBJ1-2; the match to TRBD1 covers 7 bases. The CDR3 length is 17 residues. Unmatched junction bases numbered 13, after V lost 4 bases and J lost 1 base. Germline V gene lookup returns CDR1 SGHTS and CDR2 YDEGEE. This chain's CDR3 is CASSPNRGQKVNYGYTF. CDR3 DNA: TGTGCCAGCAGCCCCAATAGGGGACAGAAGGTTAACTATGGCTACACCTTC.

The V gene is TRBV6-6, the J gene TRBJ1-1; D gene uncertain. The V end was cut by 6 bases, the J end by 0 bases, with 2 bases between. Germline CDR1 MNHNY, CDR2 SVGAGI (reference sequence). The CDR3 covers 11 residues. The CDR3 loop reads CASRLNTEAFF. CDR3 in DNA: TGTGCCAGCAGACTGAACACTGAAGCTTTCTTT.

J is TRBJ2-1 and V is TRBV4-1; D possibly corresponds to TRBD2 (8 bases). V was cut by 1 base and J by 4 bases, with 26 bases left in between. Germline V gives CDR1 MGHRA, CDR2 YSYEKL. The CDR3 extends over 20 amino acids. The CDR3 loop reads CASSQGLAAGVRGLYNEQFF. The CDR3 DNA sequence: TGCGCCAGCAGCCAAGGTTTAGCAGCGGGAGTTAGGGGGCTGTACAATGAGCAGTTCTTC.

This chain links TRBV7-2 with TRBJ2-4, with D possibly matching TRBD2 (6 bases). Germline V gene data show CDR1 as SGHTA and CDR2 as FQGNSA. The CDR3 sequence is 15 residues long. V lost 5 bases, J lost 6 bases, and 17 bases lay in between. CDR3 DNA: TGTGCCAGCAGCCCCCGGGAGACAATCGGAAACATTCAGTACTTC. This translates into CASSPRETIGNIQYF.

The rearrangement joins TRBV6-5 to TRBJ2-5; the match to TRBD1 covers 9 bases. Germline CDR1 reads MNHEY; CDR2 reads SVGAGI. V was clipped by 5 bases and J by 5 bases; unmatched bases: 6. The CDR3 sequence is 14 residues long. In DNA, the CDR3 is TGTGCCAGCAGTGACACAGGGGGCGTTGAGACCCAGTACTTC. Encoded protein: CASSDTGGVETQYF.

The gene calls are TRBV11-1 and TRBJ2-7; TRBD1 matches at 7 bases. The CDR3 has 15 amino acids. The junction had 13 bases not matched to a gene; V was cut back by 5 bases and J by 6 bases. From germline, CDR1 is SGHAT and CDR2 FQDESV (reference sequence). CDR3 DNA sequence: TGTGCCAGCAGCCAAAGACAGGGACAATTCAGCGAGCAGTACTTC. Protein: CASSQRQGQFSEQYF.

V gene TRBV6-1 combines with J gene TRBJ2-7; maybe TRBD1 (6 bases). Trimming left V 6 bases short and J 7 bases short, with 19 bases between. The CDR3 is made up of 14 amino acids. Per the germline V gene, CDR1 is MNHNS and CDR2 is SASEGT. CDR3 nucleotide sequence: TGTGCCAGCAGCTTATCAGGGGCCGTTTGGGAGCAGTACTTC. As protein: CASSLSGAVWEQYF.

With respect to this clone: One junction end does not reproduce the germline sequence, and a read error may be involved. This chain uses TRBV20-1 with TRBJ2-4; 10 bases match TRBD2. Germline V gene lookup returns CDR1 DFQATT and CDR2 SNEGSKA (reference sequence). The CDR3 extends over 11 amino acids. CDR3 region: CSARGPGLASF. CDR3 bases: TGCAGTGCTAGAGGCCCGGGACTAGCGTCCTTC.

The chain combines TRBV1 with TRBJ2-1; the DNA was not compared with TRBD2, the D call given in the table. TRBV1 is assigned pseudogene status. The CDR3 runs 13 residues. Here the CDR3 DNA reads TGCACCAGCAGCCAAGTACTAGTGAATGAGCAGTTCTTC. Protein: CTSSQVLVNEQFF.

The gene calls are TRBV5-1 and TRBJ1-4, with TRBD1 as a possible D gene (5 bases). The ends were cut back, 3 bases at V and 3 bases at J, with 9 bases in the middle. The CDR3 is 14 residues long. Germline values: CDR1 SGHRS, CDR2 YFSETQ. The CDR3 region has the DNA TGCGCCAGCAGCTCCGGGACGGCTAATGAAAAACTGTTTTTT. Its protein is CASSSGTANEKLFF.

The rearrangement links TRBV5-5 to TRBJ2-2, with D perhaps matching TRBD2 (5 bases). The CDR3 consists of 16 residues. Germline lookup yields CDR1 SGHKS and CDR2 YYEKEE (reference sequence). The ends were cut back, 0 bases at V and 6 bases at J, with 15 bases in the middle. CDR3 sequence: CASSLDPGSGAGELFF. CDR3 sequence (DNA): TGTGCCAGCAGCTTGGACCCTGGGAGTGGCGCCGGGGAGCTGTTTTTT.

V gene TRBV7-6 combines with J gene TRBJ2-7, with 10 positions matching TRBD2. J gave up 3 bases and V 1 base, and 6 bases lay outside the gene matches. Per germline, CDR1 SGHVS and CDR2 FNYEAQ. This CDR3 has 16 amino acids. CDR3 sequence reads: CASSLVESSGGYEQYF. The CDR3 DNA follows: TGTGCCAGCAGCTTAGTTGAGTCTAGCGGGGGCTACGAGCAGTACTTC.

The chain recombines TRBV18 with TRBJ1-6, with 7 bases identical to TRBD1. The ends lost 6 bases at V and 5 bases at J; junction bases unmatched: 7. Germline lookup yields CDR1 KGHSH and CDR2 LQKENI. The CDR3 extends over 15 amino acids. CDR3 coding DNA: TGTGCCAGCTCTAGGCAGGGGGTAGATAATTCACCCCTCCACTTT. Protein sequence: CASSRQGVDNSPLHF.

The chain carries TRBV7-9 and TRBJ2-7; a weak D match, TRBD2 (6 bases). Trimming took off 3 bases at V and 7 bases at J, with 16 bases between the two ends. Germline V gene data show CDR1 as SEHNR and CDR2 as FQNEAQ (reference sequence). This CDR3 has 14 residues. In DNA, the CDR3 is TGTGCCAGCAGCTTGGCCGGGAGTGGCGGAGAGCAGTACTTC. As protein: CASSLAGSGGEQYF. The full variable domain, rest sourced from reference TRBV7-9 and TRBJ2-7, is DTGVSQNPRHKITKRGQNVTFRCDPISEHNRLYWYRQTLGQGPEFLTYFQNEAQLEKSRLLSDRFSAERPKGSFSTLEIQRTEQGDSAMYLCASSLAGSGGEQYFGPGTRLTVT.

This clone was seen only a few times. The chain couples TRBV5-1 to TRBJ1-3; 8 nucleotides align to TRBD1. Germline V CDR1 and CDR2: SGHRS, YFSETQ. Germline trimming cut 1 base from V and 0 bases from J; bases unmatched to any gene: 0. The CDR3 contains 15 residues. The CDR3 DNA sequence: TGCGCCAGCAGCTTGACAGGGGGCTCTGGAAACACCATATATTTT. Translating it yields CASSLTGGSGNTIYF.

This rearrangement joins TRBV6-1 to TRBJ2-1; TRBD2 matches 14 bases. This CDR3 spans 15 amino acids. Trimming at V came to 7 bases and at J to 9 bases, leaving 8 bases not matched to a gene. Looked up from germline, CDR1 is MNHNS and CDR2 is SASEGT. The CDR3 bases are TGTGCCAGCACTCTAGGTGGGACTAGCGGGAGTGAGCAGTTCTTC. Protein: CASTLGGTSGSEQFF.

The rearrangement links TRBV4-1 to TRBJ1-5, with no clear D. CDR1 is MGHRA and CDR2 is YSYEKL in the germline V gene. Trimming cost V 2 bases and J 7 bases, with 9 bases left between them. CDR3 length: 13 residues. The CDR3 spells CASSQSTNQPQHF. CDR3 DNA sequence: TGCGCCAGCAGCCAATCTACAAACCAGCCCCAGCATTTT.

The chain joins TRBV11-3 to TRBJ2-5; 10 bases map to TRBD2. The germline CDR1 and CDR2 sequences are SGHNT and YENEEA. The junction had 4 bases not matched to a gene; V was cut back by 3 bases and J by 3 bases. The CDR3 runs to 15 residues. DNA for the CDR3: TGTGCCAGCAGCTTTGGGACTAGCGCCAAAGAGACCCAGTACTTC. As protein: CASSFGTSAKETQYF.

The chain uses TRBV5-4 and TRBJ2-7; 7 bases align to TRBD2. The CDR3 spans 11 residues. Germline CDR1 and CDR2: SGHNT and YYREEE (reference sequence). CDR3 sequence: CSTSTGHEQYF. For the CDR3, the DNA is TGTTCGACTAGCACCGGCCACGAGCAGTACTTC.

CDR3 in DNA: TGTGCCAGCAGTGAAGCGGGGGGCAAAAACATTCAGTACTTC. Protein product: CASSEAGGKNIQYF. The chain couples TRBV6-1 to TRBJ2-4; tentatively, D is TRBD2 (6 bases). V was cut by 0 bases and J by 3 bases, with 6 bases left in between. CDR3 length equals 14 residues. Germline CDR1 is MNHNS and CDR2 is SASEGT.